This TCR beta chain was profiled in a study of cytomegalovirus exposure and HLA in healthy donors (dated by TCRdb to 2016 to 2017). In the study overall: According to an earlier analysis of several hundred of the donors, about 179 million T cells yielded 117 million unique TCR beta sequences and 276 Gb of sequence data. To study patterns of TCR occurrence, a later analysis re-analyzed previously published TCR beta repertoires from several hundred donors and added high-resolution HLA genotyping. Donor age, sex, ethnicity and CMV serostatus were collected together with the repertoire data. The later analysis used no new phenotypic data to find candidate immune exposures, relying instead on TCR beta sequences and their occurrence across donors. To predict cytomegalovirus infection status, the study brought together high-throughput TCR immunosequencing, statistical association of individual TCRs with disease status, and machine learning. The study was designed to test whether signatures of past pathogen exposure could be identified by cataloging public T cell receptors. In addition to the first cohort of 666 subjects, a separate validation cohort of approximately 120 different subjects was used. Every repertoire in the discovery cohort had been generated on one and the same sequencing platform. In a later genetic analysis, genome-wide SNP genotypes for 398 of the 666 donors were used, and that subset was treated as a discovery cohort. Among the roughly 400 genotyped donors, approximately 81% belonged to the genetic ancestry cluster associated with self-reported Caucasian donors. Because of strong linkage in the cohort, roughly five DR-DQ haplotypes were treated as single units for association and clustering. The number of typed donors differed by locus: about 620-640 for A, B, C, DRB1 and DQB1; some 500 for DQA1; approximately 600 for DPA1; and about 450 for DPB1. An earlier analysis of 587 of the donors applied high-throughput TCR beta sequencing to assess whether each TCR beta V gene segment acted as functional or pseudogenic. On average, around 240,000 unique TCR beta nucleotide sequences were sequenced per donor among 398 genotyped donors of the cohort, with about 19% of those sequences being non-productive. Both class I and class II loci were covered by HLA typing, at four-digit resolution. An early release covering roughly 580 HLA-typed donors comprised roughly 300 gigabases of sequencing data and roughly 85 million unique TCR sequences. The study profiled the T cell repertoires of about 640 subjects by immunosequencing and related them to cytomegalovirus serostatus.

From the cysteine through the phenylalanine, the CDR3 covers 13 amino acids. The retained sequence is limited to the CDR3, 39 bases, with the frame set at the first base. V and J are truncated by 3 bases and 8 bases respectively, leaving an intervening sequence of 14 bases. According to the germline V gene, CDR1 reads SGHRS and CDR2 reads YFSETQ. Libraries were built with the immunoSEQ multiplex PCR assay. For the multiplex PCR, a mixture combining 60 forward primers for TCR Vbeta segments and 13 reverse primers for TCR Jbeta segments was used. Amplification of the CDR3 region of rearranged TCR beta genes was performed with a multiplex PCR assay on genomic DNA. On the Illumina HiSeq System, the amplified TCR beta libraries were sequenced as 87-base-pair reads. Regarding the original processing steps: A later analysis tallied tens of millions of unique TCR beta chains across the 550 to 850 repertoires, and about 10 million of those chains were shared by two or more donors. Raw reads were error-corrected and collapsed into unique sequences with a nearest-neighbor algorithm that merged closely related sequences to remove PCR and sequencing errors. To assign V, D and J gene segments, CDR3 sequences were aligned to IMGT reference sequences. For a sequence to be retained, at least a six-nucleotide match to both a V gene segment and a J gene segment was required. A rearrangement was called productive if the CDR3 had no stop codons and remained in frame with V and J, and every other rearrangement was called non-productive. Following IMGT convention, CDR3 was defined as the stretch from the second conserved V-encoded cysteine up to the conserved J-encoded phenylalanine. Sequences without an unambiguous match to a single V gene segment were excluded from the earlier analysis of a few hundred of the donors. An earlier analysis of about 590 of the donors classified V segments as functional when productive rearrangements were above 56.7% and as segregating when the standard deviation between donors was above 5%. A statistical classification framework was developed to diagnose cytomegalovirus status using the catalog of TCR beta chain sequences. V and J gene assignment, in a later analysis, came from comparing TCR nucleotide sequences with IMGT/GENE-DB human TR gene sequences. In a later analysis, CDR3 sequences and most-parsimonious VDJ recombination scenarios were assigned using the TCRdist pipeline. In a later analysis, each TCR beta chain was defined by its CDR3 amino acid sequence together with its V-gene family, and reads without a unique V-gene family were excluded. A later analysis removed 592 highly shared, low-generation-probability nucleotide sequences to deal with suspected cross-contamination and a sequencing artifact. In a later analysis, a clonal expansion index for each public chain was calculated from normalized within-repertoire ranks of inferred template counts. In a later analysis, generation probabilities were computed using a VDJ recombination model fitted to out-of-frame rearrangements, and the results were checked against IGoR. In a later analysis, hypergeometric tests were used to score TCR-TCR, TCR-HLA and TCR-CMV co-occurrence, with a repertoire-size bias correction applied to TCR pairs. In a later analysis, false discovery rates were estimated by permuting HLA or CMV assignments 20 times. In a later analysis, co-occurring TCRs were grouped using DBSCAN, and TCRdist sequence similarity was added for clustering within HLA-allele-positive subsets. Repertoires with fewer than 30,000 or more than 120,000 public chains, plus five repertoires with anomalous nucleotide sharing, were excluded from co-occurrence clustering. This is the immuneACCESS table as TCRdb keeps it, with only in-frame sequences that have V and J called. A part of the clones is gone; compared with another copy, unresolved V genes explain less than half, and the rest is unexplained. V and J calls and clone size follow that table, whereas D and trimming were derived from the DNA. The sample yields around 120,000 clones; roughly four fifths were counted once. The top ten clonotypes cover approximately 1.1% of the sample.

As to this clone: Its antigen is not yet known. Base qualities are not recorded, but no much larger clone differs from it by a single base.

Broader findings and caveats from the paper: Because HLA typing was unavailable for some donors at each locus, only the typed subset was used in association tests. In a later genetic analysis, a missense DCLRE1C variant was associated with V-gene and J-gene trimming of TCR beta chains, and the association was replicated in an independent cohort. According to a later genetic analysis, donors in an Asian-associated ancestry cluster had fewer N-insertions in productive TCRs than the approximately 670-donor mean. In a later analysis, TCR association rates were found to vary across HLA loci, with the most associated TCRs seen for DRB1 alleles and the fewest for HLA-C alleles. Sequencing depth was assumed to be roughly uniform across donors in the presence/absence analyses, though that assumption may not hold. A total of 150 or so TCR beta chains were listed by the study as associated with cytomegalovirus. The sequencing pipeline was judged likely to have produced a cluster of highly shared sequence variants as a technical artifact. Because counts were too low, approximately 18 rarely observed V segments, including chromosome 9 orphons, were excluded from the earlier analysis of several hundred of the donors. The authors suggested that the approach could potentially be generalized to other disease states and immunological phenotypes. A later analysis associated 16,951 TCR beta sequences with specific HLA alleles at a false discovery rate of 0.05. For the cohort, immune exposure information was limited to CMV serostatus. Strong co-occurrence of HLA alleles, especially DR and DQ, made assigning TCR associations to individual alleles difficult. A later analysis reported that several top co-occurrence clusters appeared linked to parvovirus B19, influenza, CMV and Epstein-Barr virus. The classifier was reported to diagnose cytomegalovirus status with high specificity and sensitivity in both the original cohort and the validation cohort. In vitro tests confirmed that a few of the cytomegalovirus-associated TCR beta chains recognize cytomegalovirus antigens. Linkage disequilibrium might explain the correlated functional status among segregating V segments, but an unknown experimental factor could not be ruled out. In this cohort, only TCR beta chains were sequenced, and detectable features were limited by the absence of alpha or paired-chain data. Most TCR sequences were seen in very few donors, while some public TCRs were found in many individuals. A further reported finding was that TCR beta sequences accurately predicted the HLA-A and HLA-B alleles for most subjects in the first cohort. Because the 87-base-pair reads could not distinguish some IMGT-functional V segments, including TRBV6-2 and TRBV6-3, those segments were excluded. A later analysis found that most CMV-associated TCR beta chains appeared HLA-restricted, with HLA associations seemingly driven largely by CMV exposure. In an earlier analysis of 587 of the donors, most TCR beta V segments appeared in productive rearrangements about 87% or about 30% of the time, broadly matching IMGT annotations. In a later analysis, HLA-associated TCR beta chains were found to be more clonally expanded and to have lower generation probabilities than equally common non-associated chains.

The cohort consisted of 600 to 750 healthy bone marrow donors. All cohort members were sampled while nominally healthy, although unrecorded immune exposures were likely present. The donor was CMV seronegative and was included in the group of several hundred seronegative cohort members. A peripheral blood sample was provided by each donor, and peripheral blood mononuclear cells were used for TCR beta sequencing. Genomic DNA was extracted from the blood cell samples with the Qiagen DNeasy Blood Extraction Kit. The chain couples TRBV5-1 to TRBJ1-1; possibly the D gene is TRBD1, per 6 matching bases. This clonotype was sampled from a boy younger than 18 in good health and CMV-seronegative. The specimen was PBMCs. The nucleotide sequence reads TGCGCCAGCAGCTCTCAAACAGGGACAGAAGCTTTCTTT. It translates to CASSSQTGTEAFF.